These 6 T cell receptor beta chains share one sample of origin, sequenced in a study of blood T cell repertoires in COVID-19. Sequenced by immunoSEQ multiplex PCR; TCRdb stores in-frame clones only, minus some. The data show 300,000 to 400,000 clones, roughly 86% seen once. The specimen sequenced was peripheral blood. Source of these receptors: a woman aged 55-75 years with COVID-19, enrolled during active disease.

The V gene is TRBV5-1, the J gene TRBJ2-3; 11 bases align to TRBD1. This CDR3 contains 17 residues. The V and J ends lost 3 bases and 1 base, in that order; junction bases with no gene match: 7. CDR1 is SGHRS and CDR2 is YFSETQ in the germline V gene. CDR3 region: CASSSGWTGGGTDTQYF. The CDR3 DNA sequence: TGCGCCAGCAGCTCCGGGTGGACAGGGGGCGGCACAGATACGCAGTATTTT.

The CDR3 nucleotides read TGTGCCAAAAGAGGGGGGGATTCCGGCGCCGGGGAGCTGTTTTTT. Protein product: CAKRGGDSGAGELFF. V and J are TRBV30 and TRBJ2-2, with D possibly TRBD2 on 7 matching bases. This CDR3 region has 15 residues. Germline V CDR1 and CDR2: GTSNPN, SVGIG (reference sequence). Trimming shortened V by 8 bases and J by 6 bases, and 22 bases separated the two germline ends.

This clone was seen only once. This chain connects TRBV6-5 to TRBJ1-2; possible D gene TRBD1, 5 bases. Germline V gene lookup returns CDR1 MNHEY and CDR2 SVGAGI. V was cut by 6 bases and J by 4 bases, with 18 bases left in between. The CDR3 contains 15 residues. Here the CDR3 reads CASRASDSTLYGYTF. The CDR3, as DNA: TGTGCCAGCAGGGCTTCAGACAGCACTCTCTATGGCTACACCTTC.

This sequence joins TRBV19 and TRBJ1-3, with 7 bases aligning to TRBD1. CDR1 is LNHDA, CDR2 SQIVND, per germline (reference sequence). The CDR3 extends over 14 amino acids. Trimming removed 3 bases from V and 7 bases from J; junction bases left unmatched: 6. The DNA of the CDR3 is TGTGCCAGTAGTATCCACGACAGGGAGAACACCATATATTTT. Its translation is CASSIHDRENTIYF.

The J gene is TRBJ2-3, the V gene TRBV5-1; TRBD2 aligns across 11 bases. The CDR3 is 16 residues long. The germline CDR1 and CDR2 sequences are SGHRS and YFSETQ. The J segment lost 3 bases and the V segment lost 4 bases, leaving 7 bases of the junction unmatched. This CDR3 is CASSLTSGVSTDTQYF. CDR3 bases: TGCGCCAGCAGCCTGACTAGCGGGGTATCGACAGATACGCAGTATTTT. The complete variable domain, with remaining parts taken from reference TRBV5-1 and TRBJ2-3, reads KAGVTQTPRYLIKTRGQQVTLSCSPISGHRSVSWYQQTPGQGLQFLFEYFSETQRNKGNFPGRFSGRQFSNSRSEMNVSTLELGDSALYLCASSLTSGVSTDTQYFGPGTRLTVL.

Regarding this clone: Different DNA sequences within this sample yield the same CDR3. The rearrangement joins TRBV7-2 to TRBJ2-5, with D unclear. This CDR3 is built from 13 residues. Germline CDR1 reads SGHTA; CDR2 reads FQGNSA. The V end lost 1 base, the J end lost 1 base, and 4 bases lay between the germline ends. Here the CDR3 reads CASSLGPQETQYF. DNA of the CDR3: TGTGCCAGCAGCTTAGGGCCCCAAGAGACCCAGTACTTC.